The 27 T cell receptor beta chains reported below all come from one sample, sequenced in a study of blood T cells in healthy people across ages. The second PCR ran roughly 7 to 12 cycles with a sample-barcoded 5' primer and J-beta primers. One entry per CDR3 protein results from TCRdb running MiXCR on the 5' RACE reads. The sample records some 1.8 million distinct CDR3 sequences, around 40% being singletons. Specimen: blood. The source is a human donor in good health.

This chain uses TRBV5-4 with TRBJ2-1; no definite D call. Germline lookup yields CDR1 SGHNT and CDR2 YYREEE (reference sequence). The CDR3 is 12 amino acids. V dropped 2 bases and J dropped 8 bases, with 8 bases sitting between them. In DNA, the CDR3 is TGTGCCAGCAGCTTTTGGTTGGATGAGCAGTTCTTC. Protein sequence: CASSFWLDEQFF.

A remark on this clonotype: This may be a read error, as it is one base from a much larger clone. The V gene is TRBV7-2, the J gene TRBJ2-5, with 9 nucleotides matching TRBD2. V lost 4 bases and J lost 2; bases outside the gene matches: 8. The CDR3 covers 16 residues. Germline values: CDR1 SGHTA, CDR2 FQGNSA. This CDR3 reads CASSSGPAGGQETQYF. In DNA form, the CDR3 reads TGTGCCAGCAGCTCCGGACCAGCGGGGGGACAAGAGACCCAGTACTTC.

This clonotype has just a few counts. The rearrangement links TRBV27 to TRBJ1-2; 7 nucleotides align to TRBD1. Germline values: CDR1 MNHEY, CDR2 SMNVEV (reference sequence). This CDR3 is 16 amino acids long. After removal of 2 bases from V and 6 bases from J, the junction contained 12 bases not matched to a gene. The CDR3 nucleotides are TGTGCCAGCAGTTTAAGTATGAGACAGGGTTCCGATGGCTACACCTTC. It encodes CASSLSMRQGSDGYTF.

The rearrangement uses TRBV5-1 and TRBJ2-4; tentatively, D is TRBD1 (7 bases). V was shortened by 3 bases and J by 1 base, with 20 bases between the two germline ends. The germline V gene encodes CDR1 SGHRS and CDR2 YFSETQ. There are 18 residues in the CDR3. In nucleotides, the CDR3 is TGCGCCAGCAGCTGGGACAGACTTAACCGGGGGGCCAAAAACATTCAGTACTTC. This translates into CASSWDRLNRGAKNIQYF.

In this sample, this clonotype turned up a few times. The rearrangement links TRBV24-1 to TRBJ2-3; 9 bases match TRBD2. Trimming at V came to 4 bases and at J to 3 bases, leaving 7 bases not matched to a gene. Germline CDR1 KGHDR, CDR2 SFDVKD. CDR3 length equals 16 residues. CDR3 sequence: CATSDQKRGATDTQYF. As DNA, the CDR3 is TGTGCCACCAGTGACCAGAAGCGGGGGGCTACAGATACGCAGTATTTT.

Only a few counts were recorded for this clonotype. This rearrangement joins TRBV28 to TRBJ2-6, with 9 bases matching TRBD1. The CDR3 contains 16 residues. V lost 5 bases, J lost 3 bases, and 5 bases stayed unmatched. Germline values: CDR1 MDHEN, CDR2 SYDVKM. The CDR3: CASSLRTGDGANVLTF. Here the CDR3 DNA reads TGTGCCAGCAGTCTCCGGACAGGGGATGGGGCCAACGTCCTGACTTTC.

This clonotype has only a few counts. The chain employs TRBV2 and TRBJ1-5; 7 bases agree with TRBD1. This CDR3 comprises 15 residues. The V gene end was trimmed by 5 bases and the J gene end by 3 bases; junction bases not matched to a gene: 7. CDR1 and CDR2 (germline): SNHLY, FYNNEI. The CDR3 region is CASSQQGTLNQPQHF. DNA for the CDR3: TGTGCCAGCAGTCAACAGGGGACTCTCAATCAGCCCCAGCATTTT.

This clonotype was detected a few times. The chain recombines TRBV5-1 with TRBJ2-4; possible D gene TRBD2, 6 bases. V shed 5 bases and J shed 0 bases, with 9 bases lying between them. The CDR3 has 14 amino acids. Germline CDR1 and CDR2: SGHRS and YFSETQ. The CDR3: CASRGDLAKNIQYF. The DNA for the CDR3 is TGCGCCAGCAGGGGGGACTTAGCCAAAAACATTCAGTACTTC.

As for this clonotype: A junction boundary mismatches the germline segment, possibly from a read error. The CDR3 loop is CASSLGFGNTEAFF. Written as DNA, the CDR3 is TGTGCCAGCAGCTTGGGGTTCGGGAACACTGAAGCTTTCTTT. The gene calls are TRBV5-1 and TRBJ1-1; D ambiguous. The CDR3 spans 14 residues. Germline CDR1 SGHRS, CDR2 YFSETQ.

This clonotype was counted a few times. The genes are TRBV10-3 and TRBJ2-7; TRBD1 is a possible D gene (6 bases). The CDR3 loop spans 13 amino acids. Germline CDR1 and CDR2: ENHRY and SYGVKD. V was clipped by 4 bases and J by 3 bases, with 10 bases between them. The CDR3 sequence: CAISGTADYEQYF. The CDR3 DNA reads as TGTGCCATCAGTGGGACAGCAGACTACGAGCAGTACTTC.

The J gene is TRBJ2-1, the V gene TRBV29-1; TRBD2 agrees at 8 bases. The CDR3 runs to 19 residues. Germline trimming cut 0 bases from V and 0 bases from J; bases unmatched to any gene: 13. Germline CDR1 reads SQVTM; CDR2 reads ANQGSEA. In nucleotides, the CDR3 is TGCAGCGTTGAAGATGTGGGACTAGTCCCGGTGAACTCCTACAATGAGCAGTTCTTC. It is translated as CSVEDVGLVPVNSYNEQFF.

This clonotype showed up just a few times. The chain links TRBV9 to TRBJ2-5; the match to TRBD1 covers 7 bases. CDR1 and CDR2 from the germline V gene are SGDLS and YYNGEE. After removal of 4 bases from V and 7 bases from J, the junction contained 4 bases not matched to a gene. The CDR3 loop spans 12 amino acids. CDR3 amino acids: CASSRDRGTQYF. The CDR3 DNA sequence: TGTGCCAGCAGCCGGGACAGAGGGACCCAGTACTTC.

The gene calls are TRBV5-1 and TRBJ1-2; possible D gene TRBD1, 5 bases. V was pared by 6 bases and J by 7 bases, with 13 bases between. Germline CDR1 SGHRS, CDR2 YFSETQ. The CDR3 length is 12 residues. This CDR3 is CASTTVGSGYTF. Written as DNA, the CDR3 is TGCGCCAGCACGACAGTCGGCTCTGGCTACACCTTC.

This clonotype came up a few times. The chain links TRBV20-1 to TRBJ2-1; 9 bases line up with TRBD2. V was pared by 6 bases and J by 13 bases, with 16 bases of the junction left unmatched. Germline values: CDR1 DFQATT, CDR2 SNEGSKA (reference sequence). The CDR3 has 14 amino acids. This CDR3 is CSAQNSGGQETQFF. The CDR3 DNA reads TGCAGTGCCCAGAATAGCGGGGGTCAAGAGACCCAGTTCTTC.

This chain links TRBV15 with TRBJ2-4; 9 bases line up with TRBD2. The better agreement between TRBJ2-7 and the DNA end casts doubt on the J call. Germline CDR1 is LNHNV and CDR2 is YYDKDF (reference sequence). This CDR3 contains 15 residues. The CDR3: CATSRPAGGRYEQYF. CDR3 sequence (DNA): TGTGCCACCAGCAGACCAGCGGGGGGCCGCTACGAGCAGTACTTC.

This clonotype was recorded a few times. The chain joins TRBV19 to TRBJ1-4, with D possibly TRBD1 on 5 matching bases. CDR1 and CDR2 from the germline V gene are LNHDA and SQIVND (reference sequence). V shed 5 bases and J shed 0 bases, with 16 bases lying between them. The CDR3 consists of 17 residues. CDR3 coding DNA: TGTGCCAGTAGTCGCAGGGCGACCGCCGCAACTAATGAAAAACTGTTTTTT. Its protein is CASSRRATAATNEKLFF.

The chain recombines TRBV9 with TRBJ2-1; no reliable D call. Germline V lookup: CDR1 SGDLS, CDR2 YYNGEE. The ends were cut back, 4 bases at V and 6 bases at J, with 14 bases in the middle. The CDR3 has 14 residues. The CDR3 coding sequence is TGTGCCAGCAGCCCGACCGCCAGGCCCAATGAGCAGTTCTTC. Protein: CASSPTARPNEQFF.

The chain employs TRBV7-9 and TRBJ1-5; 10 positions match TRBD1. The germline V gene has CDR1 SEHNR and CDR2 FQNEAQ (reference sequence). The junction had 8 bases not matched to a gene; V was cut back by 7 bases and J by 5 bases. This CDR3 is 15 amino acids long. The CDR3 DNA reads TGTGCCAGCAATGACGGACAGGGGGGAGATCAGCCCCAGCATTTT. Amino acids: CASNDGQGGDQPQHF.

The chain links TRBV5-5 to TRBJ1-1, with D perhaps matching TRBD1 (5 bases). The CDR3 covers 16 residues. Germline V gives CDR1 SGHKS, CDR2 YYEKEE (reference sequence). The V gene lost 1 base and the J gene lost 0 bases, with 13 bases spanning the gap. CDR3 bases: TGTGCCAGCAGCTTGCTGGACACGGAATTGAACACTGAAGCTTTCTTT. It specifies CASSLLDTELNTEAFF.

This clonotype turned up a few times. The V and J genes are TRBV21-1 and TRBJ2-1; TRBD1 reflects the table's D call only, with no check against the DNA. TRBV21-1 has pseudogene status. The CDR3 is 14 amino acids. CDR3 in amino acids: CATGPVLQYNEQFF. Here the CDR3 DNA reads TGTGCCACGGGACCGGTACTCCAGTACAATGAGCAGTTCTTC.

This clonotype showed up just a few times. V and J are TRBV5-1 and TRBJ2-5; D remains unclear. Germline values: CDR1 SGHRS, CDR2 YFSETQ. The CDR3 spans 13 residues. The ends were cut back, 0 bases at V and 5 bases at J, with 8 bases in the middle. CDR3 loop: CASSLAFGETQYF. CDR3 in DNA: TGCGCCAGCAGCTTGGCCTTTGGGGAGACCCAGTACTTC.

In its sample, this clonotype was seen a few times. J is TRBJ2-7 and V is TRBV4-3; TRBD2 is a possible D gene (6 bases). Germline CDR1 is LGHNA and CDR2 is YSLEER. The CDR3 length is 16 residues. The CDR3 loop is CAGSHYVGDFAYEQYF. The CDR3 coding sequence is TGCGCTGGCAGCCATTACGTGGGGGACTTCGCCTACGAGCAGTACTTC.

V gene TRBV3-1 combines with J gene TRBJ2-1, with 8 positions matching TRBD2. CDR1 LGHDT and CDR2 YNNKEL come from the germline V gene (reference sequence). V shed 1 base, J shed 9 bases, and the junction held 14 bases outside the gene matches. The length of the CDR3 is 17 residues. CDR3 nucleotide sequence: TGTGCCAGCAGCCAAGGTGCACCCGGGGGGGCCCTGCCTGAGCAGTTCTTC. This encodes CASSQGAPGGALPEQFF.

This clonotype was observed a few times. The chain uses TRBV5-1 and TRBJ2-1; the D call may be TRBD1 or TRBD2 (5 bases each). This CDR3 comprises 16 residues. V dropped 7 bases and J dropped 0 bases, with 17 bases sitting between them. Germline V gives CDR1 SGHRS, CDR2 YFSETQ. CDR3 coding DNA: TGCGCCAGCGCGAGGGACGGCATTAGCTCCTACAATGAGCAGTTCTTC. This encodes CASARDGISSYNEQFF.

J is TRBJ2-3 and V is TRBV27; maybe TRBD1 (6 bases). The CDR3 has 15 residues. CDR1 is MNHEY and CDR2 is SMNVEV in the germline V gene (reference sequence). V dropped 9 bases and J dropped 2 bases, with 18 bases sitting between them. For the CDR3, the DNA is TGTGCCAGTAGTAAATACCGGACAGTCACAGATACGCAGTATTTT. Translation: CASSKYRTVTDTQYF.

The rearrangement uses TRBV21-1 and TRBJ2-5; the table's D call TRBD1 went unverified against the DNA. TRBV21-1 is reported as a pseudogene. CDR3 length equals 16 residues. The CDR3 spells CASSKAAGGLSETQYF. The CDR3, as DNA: TGTGCCAGCAGCAAAGCAGCAGGGGGGTTATCAGAGACCCAGTACTTC.

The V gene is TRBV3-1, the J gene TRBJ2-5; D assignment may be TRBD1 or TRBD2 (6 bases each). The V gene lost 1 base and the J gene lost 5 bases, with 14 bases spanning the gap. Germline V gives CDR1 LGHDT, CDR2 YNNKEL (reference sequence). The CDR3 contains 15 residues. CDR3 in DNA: TGTGCCAGCAGCCAAGTTAGGGGGAGGTGGGAGACCCAGTACTTC. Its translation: CASSQVRGRWETQYF.